This T cell receptor (beta chain) was identified in a study of regulatory T cells in long-lasting Graves disease. The sample's time point: newly diagnosed GD, antithyroid drugs for less than 3 months. Following extraction of RNA from PBMCs, that RNA was used to make the TCR library. EDTA tubes held roughly 8.1 milliliters of peripheral blood from each patient. Germline V gene lookup returns CDR1 SNHLY and CDR2 FYNNEI. Trimming removed 6 bases from V and 6 bases from J; junction bases left unmatched: 2. This CDR3 comprises 13 residues. For TCR beta, libraries came from iRepertoire HTBI primers and Arm-PCR of CDR3 regions. A single record per CDR3 protein comes from TCRdb applying MiXCR to the multiplex PCR reads. Among about 540,000 distinct CDR3 sequences listed, roughly 14% were seen once. This clonotype has a count of ten or more. These data also formed part of another study, on T cells in Graves' hyperthyroidism and ophthalmopathy.

Here the sequenced sample was peripheral blood mononuclear cells (PBMCs), taken at new diagnosis, from a patient treated with antithyroid drugs. This sequence originates from a man aged 30 to 39 with Graves disease. The genes are TRBV2 and TRBJ2-2, with 9 bases lining up with TRBD1. CDR3 region: CASRTGGAGELFF. CDR3 DNA sequence: TGTGCCAGCAGGACAGGGGGAGCCGGGGAGCTGTTTTTT.